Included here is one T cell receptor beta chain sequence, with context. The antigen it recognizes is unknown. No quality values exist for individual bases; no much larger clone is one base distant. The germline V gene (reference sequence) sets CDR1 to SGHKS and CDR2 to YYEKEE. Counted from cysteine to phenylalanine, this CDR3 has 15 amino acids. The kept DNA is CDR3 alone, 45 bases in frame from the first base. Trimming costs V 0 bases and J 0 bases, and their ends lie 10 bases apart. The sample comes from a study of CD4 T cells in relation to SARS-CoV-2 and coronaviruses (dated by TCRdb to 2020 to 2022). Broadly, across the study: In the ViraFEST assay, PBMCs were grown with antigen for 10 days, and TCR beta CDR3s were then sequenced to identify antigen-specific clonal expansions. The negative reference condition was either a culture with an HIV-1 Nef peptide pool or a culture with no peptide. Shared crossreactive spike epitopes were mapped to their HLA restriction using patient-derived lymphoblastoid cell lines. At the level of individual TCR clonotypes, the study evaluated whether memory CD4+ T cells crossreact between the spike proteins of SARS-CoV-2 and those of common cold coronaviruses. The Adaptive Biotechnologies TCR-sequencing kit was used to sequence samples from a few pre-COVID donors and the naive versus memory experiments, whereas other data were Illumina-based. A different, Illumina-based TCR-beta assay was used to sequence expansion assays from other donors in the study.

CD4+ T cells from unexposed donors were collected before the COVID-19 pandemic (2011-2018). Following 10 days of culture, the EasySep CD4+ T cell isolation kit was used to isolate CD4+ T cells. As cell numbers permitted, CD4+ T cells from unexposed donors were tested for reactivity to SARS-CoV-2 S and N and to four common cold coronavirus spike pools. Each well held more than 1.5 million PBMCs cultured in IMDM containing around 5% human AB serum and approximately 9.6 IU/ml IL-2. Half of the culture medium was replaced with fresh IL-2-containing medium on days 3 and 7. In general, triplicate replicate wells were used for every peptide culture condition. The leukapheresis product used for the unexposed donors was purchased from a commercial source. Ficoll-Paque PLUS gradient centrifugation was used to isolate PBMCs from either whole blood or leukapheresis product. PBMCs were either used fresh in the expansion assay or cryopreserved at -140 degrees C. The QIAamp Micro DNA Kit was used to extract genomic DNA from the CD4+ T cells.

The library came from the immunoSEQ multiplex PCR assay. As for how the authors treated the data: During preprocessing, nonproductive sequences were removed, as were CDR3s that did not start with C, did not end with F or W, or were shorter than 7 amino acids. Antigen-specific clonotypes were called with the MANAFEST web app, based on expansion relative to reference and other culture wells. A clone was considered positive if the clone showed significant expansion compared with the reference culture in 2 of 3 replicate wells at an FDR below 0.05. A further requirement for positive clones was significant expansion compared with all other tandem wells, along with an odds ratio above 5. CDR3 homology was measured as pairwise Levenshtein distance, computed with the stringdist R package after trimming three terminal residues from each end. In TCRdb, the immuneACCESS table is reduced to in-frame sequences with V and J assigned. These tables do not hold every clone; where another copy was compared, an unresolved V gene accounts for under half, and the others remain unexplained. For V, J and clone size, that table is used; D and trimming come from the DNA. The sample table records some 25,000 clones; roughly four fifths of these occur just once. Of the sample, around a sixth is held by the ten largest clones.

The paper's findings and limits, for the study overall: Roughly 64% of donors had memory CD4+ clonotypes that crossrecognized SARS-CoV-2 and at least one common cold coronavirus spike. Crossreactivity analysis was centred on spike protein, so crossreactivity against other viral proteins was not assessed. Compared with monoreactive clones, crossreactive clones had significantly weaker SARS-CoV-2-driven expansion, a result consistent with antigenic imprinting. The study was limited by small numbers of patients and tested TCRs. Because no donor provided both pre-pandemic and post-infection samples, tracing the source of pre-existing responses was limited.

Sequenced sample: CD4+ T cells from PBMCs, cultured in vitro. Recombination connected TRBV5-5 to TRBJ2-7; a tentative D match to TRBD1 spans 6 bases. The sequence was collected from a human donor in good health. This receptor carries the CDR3 CASSLVLGHSYEQYF. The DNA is TGTGCCAGCAGCTTGGTTTTGGGACACTCCTACGAGCAGTACTTC.